The clone carrying this T cell receptor (beta chain) was recorded at least ten times. Antigen: not known. This sample was taken from a study of human T cells and chemical hapten exposure. Study summary: TCR yields per sample varied, mainly owing to small pooled library volume differences. Study conclusions and caveats: DPC sensitization produced no change in TCRs with frequency above 1 in 1000. There was a positive correlation between PT1 expanded TCR counts and patch test score.

Germline V gene data show CDR1 as SGHNT and CDR2 as YYREEE (reference sequence). Trimming took 3 bases from V and 0 from J, leaving 15 bases between them. The CDR3 consists of 16 residues. Time point of the sample: patch test 1, 2 weeks after DPC sensitization. Documented treatment: therapeutic diphenylcyclopropenone sensitization with weekly scalp DPC. Patch tests were applied only after blood draws. TCRdb reprocessed the RACE reads with MiXCR, giving one entry per CDR3 protein. Of roughly 360,000 distinct CDR3 sequences listed, approximately 5.1% were seen once; the top ten hold 2% to 2.5%. The genes are TRBV5-4 and TRBJ1-2; TRBD1 is a possible D gene (6 bases). This clonotype was sampled from a woman aged 45 to 65 with alopecia areata. Some clones in this sample may be carry-over from other donors' samples. Source: whole blood, taken in connection with sensitization to the hapten diphenylcyclopropenone (DPC). For the CDR3, the DNA is TGTGCCAGCAGCTCCACTGTGACAGGAGCTAACTATGGCTACACCTTC. Residues: CASSSTVTGANYGYTF.